This T cell receptor (beta chain) was captured by sequencing in a study of radiation and T cells in renal cell carcinoma. Study-level information: Nephrectomy followed 15 Gy stereotactic body radiation by 4 weeks. Whole-study findings and limits: No pretreatment tumor biopsies were available for baseline clonotypes. Top tumor clonotypes rose in blood 2 weeks post-radiation, then contracted.

The germline gives CDR1 MNHEY, CDR2 SMNVEV (reference sequence). The CDR3 is made up of 14 amino acids. V shed 2 bases and J shed 4 bases, with 9 bases lying between them. Time point noted: baseline pretreatment blood. Treatment given: 15 Gy SBRT to primary tumor, nephrectomy 4 weeks later. This renal cell carcinoma was of the clear cell type. Clones were sequenced by immunoSEQ multiplex PCR, and TCRdb holds only the in-frame ones, with some missing. The data show about 22,000 clones, approximately 80% seen once. This clone showed up just a few times. Its antigen is not known. The sequencing here drew on blood, taken from a patient whose treatment included radiotherapy and nephrectomy. The chain recombines TRBV27 with TRBJ2-1, with TRBD2 as a possible D gene (5 bases). The sequence was obtained from a man in his fifties or sixties with renal cell carcinoma. This CDR3 is CASSLSGSYNEQFF. The CDR3 DNA reads as TGTGCCAGCAGTTTAAGCGGAAGTTACAATGAGCAGTTCTTC.